This is a list of T cell receptor beta chains from one sample in a study of blood T cell repertoires in COVID-19. Some clones are missing from TCRdb's copy, which holds only in-frame ones; the method was immunoSEQ multiplex PCR. The data hold 70,000 to 80,000 clones, with roughly nine tenths observed a single time. Sequenced material: peripheral blood. The receptor source for this set is a man older than 75 in a cohort sampled during active COVID-19. Both conserved end residues are part of each CDR3. A D gene is named only where the DNA matches it firmly. The size entry is marked missing in some rows and otherwise reads once, few, many or a size class.

>.|TRBD1|TRBV6-5|13|TRBJ2-5
CASSSTGGETQYF
TGTGCCAGCAGTTCGACAGGGGGAGAGACCCAGTACTTC
>.|.|TRBV19|13|TRBJ2-3
CATSGPTADTQYF
TGTGCCACTTCAGGCCCTACGGCAGATACGCAGTATTTT
>.|TRBD2|TRBV3-1/TRBV3-2|16|TRBJ2-2
CANSQDRGTSPGELFF
TGTGCCAACAGCCAAGATCGTGGGACTAGTCCCGGGGAGCTGTTTTTT
>.|.|TRBV3-1/TRBV3-2|14|TRBJ1-1
CASSRTTRSAEAFF
TGTGCCAGCAGCCGGACTACCCGTTCAGCTGAAGCTTTCTTT
>.|TRBD2|TRBV2|15|TRBJ2-3
CASSGSGRMLDTQYF
TGTGCCAGCAGTGGGAGCGGGAGAATGTTAGATACGCAGTATTTT
>.|TRBD2|TRBV18|17|TRBJ2-3
CASSPPRSGGPTDTQYF
TGTGCCAGCTCACCGCCCAGGAGCGGGGGCCCCACAGATACGCAGTATTTT
>.|.|TRBV7-2|16|TRBJ1-4
CASSLATGATNEKLFF
TGTGCCAGCAGCTTAGCGACCGGGGCAACTAATGAAAAACTGTTTTTT
>once|TRBD1|TRBV7-9|17|TRBJ1-1
CASSLGGTGGSGTEAFF
TGTGCCAGCAGCTTAGGGGGGACAGGGGGCAGTGGAACTGAAGCTTTCTTT
>.|TRBD1|TRBV2|14|TRBJ1-6
CASRGQGSNSPLHF
TGTGCCAGCAGAGGACAGGGGTCGAATTCACCCCTCCACTTT
>few|TRBD1|TRBV18|14|TRBJ2-1
CASSPQTGVFEQFF
TGTGCCAGCTCACCACAAACAGGGGTCTTTGAGCAGTTCTTC
>.|.|TRBV28|12|TRBJ2-2
CASSSPSGELFF
TGTGCCAGCAGTTCCCCCAGCGGGGAGCTGTTTTTT
>.|.|TRBV20-1|12|TRBJ1-1
CSASSRNTEAFF
TGCAGTGCTAGTTCCAGGAACACTGAAGCTTTCTTT
>.|.|TRBV14|15|TRBJ1-6
CASSHYRQGNSPLHF
TGTGCCAGCAGCCACTACCGGCAGGGTAATTCACCCCTCCACTTT
>.|TRBD1|TRBV7-9|16|TRBJ2-1
CASSFTDRGLYNEQFF
TGTGCCAGCAGCTTTACCGACAGGGGGCTTTACAATGAGCAGTTCTTC
>once|.|TRBV19|12|TRBJ1-1
CATHVAGIEAFF
TGTGCCACGCATGTAGCCGGGATTGAAGCTTTCTTT
>.|TRBD2|TRBV5-4|16|TRBJ2-1
CASSLGGTSIVNEQFF
TGTGCCAGCAGCTTGGGGGGGACTAGCATTGTCAATGAGCAGTTCTTC
>.|TRBD1|TRBV24-1|15|TRBJ2-5
CATSDPGTGKETQYF
TGTGCCACCAGTGATCCCGGGACAGGCAAAGAGACCCAGTACTTC
>once|.|TRBV7-8|14|TRBJ1-1
CASSPGTPNTEAFF
TGTGCCAGCAGCCCAGGGACACCGAACACTGAAGCTTTCTTT
>.|.|TRBV27|15|TRBJ1-1
CASSLVKGYNTEAFF
TGTGCCAGCAGTTTAGTCAAGGGGTATAACACTGAAGCTTTCTTT
>.|.|TRBV7-2|14|TRBJ2-7
CASSLDETAYEQYF
TGTGCCAGCAGCTTAGACGAGACAGCATACGAGCAGTACTTC
>once|.|TRBV18|12|TRBJ1-5
CASSERGQPQHF
TGTGCCAGCTCAGAAAGGGGTCAGCCCCAGCATTTT
>.|.|TRBV5-4|15|TRBJ2-5
CASSREATGQETQYF
TGTGCCAGCAGCCGGGAAGCTACAGGGCAAGAGACCCAGTACTTC
>once|TRBD1|TRBV9|16|TRBJ2-5
CASSVASTGSQETQYF
TGTGCCAGCAGCGTAGCTTCGACAGGGTCACAAGAGACCCAGTACTTC
>.|.|TRBV28|14|TRBJ2-2
CASSFGIKTGELFF
TGTGCCAGCAGTTTCGGGATTAAAACCGGGGAGCTGTTTTTT
>.|.|TRBV10-3|13|TRBJ1-5
CAISDGRDQPQHF
TGTGCCATCAGTGACGGGCGGGATCAGCCCCAGCATTTT
>.|TRBD1|TRBV18|15|TRBJ1-3
CASSPGQGSGNTIYF
TGTGCCAGCTCACCGGGACAGGGCTCTGGAAACACCATATATTTT
>.|.|TRBV9|14|TRBJ1-6
CASTLGHSNSPLHF
TGTGCCAGCACCCTGGGGCACTCTAATTCACCCCTCCACTTT
>.|TRBD1|TRBV28|16|TRBJ1-1
CASSPREGQVNTEAFF
TGTGCCAGCAGCCCGAGGGAGGGACAGGTCAACACTGAAGCTTTCTTT
>.|.|TRBV11-2|13|TRBJ2-5
CASSLGQVATQYF
TGTGCCAGCAGCTTAGGGCAGGTGGCGACCCAGTACTTC
>once|TRBD1|TRBV28|15|TRBJ2-1
CASSPGTGGNNEQFF
TGTGCCAGCAGCCCCGGGACAGGGGGAAACAATGAGCAGTTCTTC
>.|TRBD1|TRBV7-8|17|TRBJ2-2
CASSLAGQGAHTGELFF
TGTGCCAGCAGCTTAGCGGGACAGGGGGCGCACACCGGGGAGCTGTTTTTT
>once|.|TRBV7-2|15|TRBJ2-6
CASSPRSIGANVLTF
TGTGCCAGCAGCCCGAGAAGCATAGGGGCCAACGTCCTGACTTTC
>.|.|TRBV7-2|16|TRBJ2-3
CASSLVGGPSTDTQYF
TGTGCCAGCAGCTTAGTGGGGGGTCCCTCCACAGATACGCAGTATTTT
>.|TRBD1|TRBV7-2|17|TRBJ2-2
CASSLVGTGSNTGELFF
TGTGCCAGCAGCTTAGTTGGGACAGGGTCGAACACCGGGGAGCTGTTTTTT
>.|.|TRBV12-3/TRBV12-4|13|TRBJ2-5
CASSLSVSQTQYF
TGTGCCAGCAGTTTATCAGTTTCACAGACCCAGTACTTC
>once|.|TRBV7-9|13|TRBJ1-3
CASSSLRGNTIYF
TGTGCCAGCAGCTCACTGCGGGGAAACACCATATATTTT
>.|.|TRBV7-2|14|TRBJ1-6
CASSLRGYGSPLHF
TGTGCCAGCAGCTTAAGGGGGTATGGTTCGCCCCTCCACTTT
>.|.|TRBV5-5|15|TRBJ2-2
CASSLMGDRTGELFF
TGTGCCAGCAGCTTGATGGGAGATAGAACCGGGGAGCTGTTTTTT
>.|TRBD1|TRBV9|13|TRBJ1-2
CASSEGQGGGYTF
TGTGCCAGCAGCGAAGGACAGGGTGGGGGCTACACCTTC
>.|.|TRBV15|14|TRBJ2-5
CATSQMGERETQYF
TGTGCCACCAGCCAGATGGGCGAACGCGAGACCCAGTACTTC
>.|TRBD1|TRBV6-6|14|TRBJ1-2
CASSYLQGADGYTF
TGTGCCAGCAGTTACCTACAGGGGGCGGATGGCTACACCTTC
>.|TRBD1|TRBV19|13|TRBJ2-4
CASRTGGGHIQYF
TGTGCCAGTAGGACAGGGGGCGGGCACATTCAGTACTTC
>.|.|TRBV7-2|14|TRBJ2-3
CASSASSGTDTQYF
TGTGCCAGCAGCGCCTCTAGCGGCACAGATACGCAGTATTTT
>.|.|TRBV5-1|17|TRBJ1-6
CASSLERRAHYNSPLHF
TGCGCCAGCAGCTTGGAGCGCAGGGCGCATTATAATTCACCCCTCCACTTT
>.|.|TRBV18|13|TRBJ2-5
CASSPGQRETQYF
TGTGCCAGCTCCCCGGGACAACGAGAGACCCAGTACTTC
>once|.|TRBV10-2|13|TRBJ2-5
CASLPTGRETQYF
TGCGCCAGTCTACCAACAGGACGAGAGACCCAGTACTTC
>.|.|TRBV6-1|15|TRBJ1-4
CASSDGQVYNEKLFF
TGTGCCAGCAGTGATGGGCAGGTGTATAATGAAAAACTGTTTTTT
>.|.|TRBV7-9|16|TRBJ1-5
CASSPGTGYSNQPQHF
TGTGCCAGCAGCCCTGGTACAGGCTATAGCAATCAGCCCCAGCATTTT
>.|TRBD1|TRBV18|16|TRBJ1-4
CASSLGTVATNEKLFF
TGTGCCAGCTCACTCGGGACAGTTGCAACTAATGAAAAACTGTTTTTT
>.|TRBD2|TRBV7-2|15|TRBJ2-1
CASSLDGGGALRQFF
TGTGCCAGCAGCTTAGATGGCGGGGGGGCCCTTCGGCAGTTCTTC
>.|.|TRBV12-3/TRBV12-4|13|TRBJ2-7
CASRKGSGYEQYF
TGTGCCAGCAGGAAGGGGTCCGGCTACGAGCAGTACTTC
>few|.|TRBV5-5|16|TRBJ1-3
CASSPSGGRSGNTIYF
TGTGCCAGCAGCCCCAGCGGTGGACGCTCTGGAAACACCATATATTTT
>.|.|TRBV27|12|TRBJ1-2
CASSQNRGVYTF
TGTGCCAGCAGTCAGAATAGGGGTGTGTACACCTTC
>.|.|TRBV27|13|TRBJ1-2
CASSTGLTYGYTF
TGTGCCAGCAGTACAGGGTTGACCTATGGCTACACCTTC
>.|.|TRBV7-2|15|TRBJ2-2
CASSLNPGNTGELFF
TGTGCCAGCAGCTTAAATCCCGGGAACACCGGGGAGCTGTTTTTT
>.|TRBD1|TRBV7-2|15|TRBJ1-2
CASSNRHRGLGGYTF
TGTGCCAGCAGCAATCGTCACAGGGGACTTGGGGGCTACACCTTC
>.|TRBD2|TRBV7-3|14|TRBJ2-3
CASSLSRDYDTQYF
TGTGCCAGCAGCTTATCTCGGGACTATGATACGCAGTATTTT